In this sample, the clone carrying this T cell receptor (beta chain) turned up a few times. Repertoires were generated with immunoSEQ multiplex PCR, while TCRdb's copy carries only in-frame clones and drops some. The sample records 55,000 to 90,000 clones, about 90% being singletons. The data were obtained in a study of blood T cell repertoires in COVID-19. Study information: The study drew acute and convalescent COVID-19 samples from the United States, Italy and Spain.

The CDR3 sequence is 16 residues long. The germline V gene has CDR1 LGHNT and CDR2 FRNRAP. V was pared by 0 bases and J by 5 bases, with 9 bases of the junction left unmatched. The chain is built from TRBV12-5 and TRBJ1-1, with 7 bases aligning to TRBD1. The TCR was taken from a human donor with active COVID-19. The donor label of this sample is uncertain. Sequenced sample: peripheral blood. The CDR3 loop reads CASGLVRQGSGTEAFF. CDR3 DNA sequence: TGTGCTAGTGGTTTGGTACGACAGGGTTCCGGAACTGAAGCTTTCTTT.